This section outlines one T cell receptor beta chain sequence together with its context. The antigen is not known. These data belong to a study of T-cell memory formation after mild COVID-19. Study context: TCR clusters largely stayed donor specific. Study-wide findings and caveats: The study found contracting CD4+ clones mainly in CM and EM and contracting CD8+ clones in EMRA. Among clones peaking at day 37 in the second wave, SARS-CoV-2 specificity remained unconfirmed.

The ends lost 4 bases at V and 4 bases at J; junction bases unmatched: 7. The CDR3 runs 16 residues. The germline gives CDR1 MNHEY, CDR2 SMNVEV (reference sequence). TCRalpha and TCRbeta libraries used 5'RACE with constant-segment primers and UMIs. Each CDR3 protein is one row after TCRdb ran MiXCR on the 5' RACE reads. The data hold some 210,000 distinct CDR3 sequences, with around 30% observed a single time. The chain carries TRBV27 and TRBJ2-3, with 11 positions matching TRBD2. The sequenced sample consisted of PBMCs or a T cell subset sorted from them (not recorded which). The sequence derives from an adult woman who had mild COVID-19 (a few samples of this study predate the infection). Cell type and time point are not known. CDR3 region: CASSSPLAGGPDTQYF. CDR3 in DNA: TGTGCCAGCAGTTCCCCATTAGCGGGAGGGCCAGATACGCAGTATTTT.